This T cell receptor (beta chain) was captured by sequencing in a study of cytomegalovirus exposure and HLA in healthy donors. Germline V lookup: CDR1 SEHNR, CDR2 FQNEAQ (reference sequence). Trimming removed 1 base from V and 13 bases from J, with 11 bases in between. CDR3 length: 13 residues. PCR was performed using 60 Vbeta and 13 Jbeta primers. The protocol was immunoSEQ multiplex PCR, while the TCRdb copy is restricted to in-frame clones and leaves out a portion. The sample lists 120,000 to 150,000 clones; about 70% were seen once. Input material: PBMCs. This chain links TRBV7-9 with TRBJ1-6; no reliable D call. The TCR sequence derives from a middle-aged woman in good health and CMV-seronegative. Here the CDR3 DNA reads TGTGCCAGCAGCTTAGGGGAACGGGGTCCCCTCCACTTT. It translates to CASSLGERGPLHF. Drawing the rest from reference TRBV7-9 and TRBJ1-6, the complete variable domain is DTGVSQNPRHKITKRGQNVTFRCDPISEHNRLYWYRQTLGQGPEFLTYFQNEAQLEKSRLLSDRFSAERPKGSFSTLEIQRTEQGDSAMYLCASSLGERGPLHFGNGTRLTVT.